The present T cell receptor beta chain was sequenced within a study of cytomegalovirus exposure and HLA in healthy donors. Study-level background: From HLA-typed donors, an early data release held some 80 million unique TCRs. General study points: In a later analysis, productive TCRs from donors in an Asian-associated ancestry cluster reportedly carried fewer N-insertions than the cohort mean. A prior analysis recorded that most TCR beta V segments were productive about 90% or about 30% of the time.

The V gene's germline CDR1 is MGHRA and CDR2 YSYEKL. The CDR3 sequence is 15 residues long. V gave up 2 bases and J gave up 0 bases; unmatched junction bases: 4. Both 60 Vbeta primers and 13 Jbeta primers went into the PCR. Libraries were prepared by immunoSEQ multiplex PCR; TCRdb keeps only in-frame clonotypes and omits some of them. This sample's table has roughly 120,000 clones. Comment on this clone: What it recognizes is unknown.

Sequencing was done on a sample of PBMCs. The sequence was collected from a man aged 35 to 55 in good health and CMV-seronegative. The V and J genes are TRBV4-1 and TRBJ2-7; 7 bases fit TRBD1. CDR3 DNA: TGCGCCAGCAGCCAAACAGGGGCCAGCTCCTACGAGCAGTACTTC. Encoded protein: CASSQTGASSYEQYF.